One and the same sample provided the 17 T cell receptor beta chains below, sequenced in a study of T cells after yellow fever vaccination. TCRdb redid the calling of the 5' RACE reads with MiXCR, one entry per CDR3 protein. The sample holds around 500,000 distinct CDR3 sequences, roughly a fifth seen once. The specimen was PBMCs, collected more than 20 days after the first yellow fever vaccination. Receptors were obtained from a young man who received the YFV17D yellow fever vaccine.

This sequence joins TRBV27 and TRBJ1-1; possible D gene TRBD1, 6 bases. This CDR3 spans 14 amino acids. Germline V lookup: CDR1 MNHEY, CDR2 SMNVEV (reference sequence). The V end lost 3 bases, the J end lost 2 bases, and 10 bases lay between the germline ends. CDR3: CASSFSGANTEAFF. CDR3 nucleotides: TGTGCCAGCAGTTTCTCAGGGGCCAACACTGAAGCTTTCTTT.

This clonotype was seen a few times. This chain joins TRBV20-1 and TRBJ1-2, with D uncertain. The CDR3 has 14 residues. Trimming took 3 bases from V and 7 from J, leaving 18 bases between them. Germline assignment: CDR1 DFQATT and CDR2 SNEGSKA (reference sequence). The CDR3 here is CSASVGASAGGYTF. CDR3 nucleotides: TGCAGTGCTAGTGTCGGAGCGTCCGCTGGTGGCTACACCTTC.

This sequence joins TRBV6-5 and TRBJ2-7; TRBD2 might be the D (5 bases). The CDR3 spans 14 residues. Germline V gene lookup returns CDR1 MNHEY and CDR2 SVGAGI. CDR3 amino acids: CAISSRGSRHEQYV. In nucleotides, the CDR3 is TGTGCCATCAGTTCCCGAGGGTCGAGGCACGAGCAGTACGTC.

The J gene is TRBJ1-1, the V gene TRBV5-5; a weak D match, TRBD1 (5 bases). V was cut by 4 bases and J by 6 bases, with 16 bases left in between. The CDR3 loop spans 14 amino acids. Germline CDR1 reads SGHKS; CDR2 reads YYEKEE (reference sequence). CDR3 region: CASSPLGGGAEAFF. CDR3 bases: TGTGCCAGCAGCCCACTGGGGGGTGGGGCTGAAGCTTTCTTT.

The V call is TRBV5-1, the J call TRBJ2-1; 8 bases line up with TRBD1. In germline, CDR1 is SGHRS, CDR2 YFSETQ. The CDR3 extends over 14 amino acids. V shed 5 bases, J shed 7 bases, and the junction held 8 bases outside the gene matches. In DNA, the CDR3 is TGCGCCAGCAGATCCAGGGGGCGCTTGAATGAGCAGTTCTTC. This sequence encodes CASRSRGRLNEQFF.

This clonotype was detected only a few times. The chain couples TRBV4-2 to TRBJ1-1; D remains unclear. From germline, CDR1 is LGHNA and CDR2 YNFKEQ. Trimming removed 3 bases at V and 3 bases at J, with 14 bases between. This CDR3 is 15 amino acids long. Here the CDR3 reads CASSQGASWDTEAFF. Written as DNA, the CDR3 is TGTGCCAGCAGCCAGGGAGCCTCTTGGGACACTGAAGCTTTCTTT.

The CDR3 spells CASSWAGTGGQPQHF. The CDR3 region has the DNA TGCGCCAGCAGCTGGGCCGGGACAGGGGGCCAGCCCCAGCATTTT. This sequence joins TRBV5-1 and TRBJ1-5; 12 nucleotides agree with TRBD1. Germline V lookup: CDR1 SGHRS, CDR2 YFSETQ. Trimming at V came to 3 bases and at J to 7 bases, leaving 5 bases not matched to a gene. CDR3 length: 15 amino acids.

The rearrangement joins TRBV12-3 or TRBV12-4 to TRBJ2-7; the D is unclear. V lost 5 bases and J 0 bases, leaving 11 bases between the germline ends. CDR3 size: 14 residues. CDR3 nucleotides: TGTGCCAGCAGTACCTCGGACGGCTCCTACGAGCAGTACTTC. Its translation is CASSTSDGSYEQYF.

This clonotype showed up many times. The chain has TRBV5-4 and TRBJ2-5; 11 bases fit TRBD2. The CDR3 extends over 17 amino acids. The V segment lost 3 bases and the J segment 2 bases; nucleotides outside the gene matches: 9. Germline V lookup: CDR1 SGHNT, CDR2 YYREEE (reference sequence). The CDR3 bases are TGTGCCAGCAGCTCCCCTAGCGGGGGGACTCTACAAGAGACCCAGTACTTC. This translates into CASSSPSGGTLQETQYF.

The V call is TRBV20-1, the J call TRBJ2-5, with D unclear. V lost 0 bases and J 0 bases, leaving 11 bases between the germline ends. Germline CDR1 DFQATT, CDR2 SNEGSKA (reference sequence). This CDR3 has 15 amino acids. This CDR3 is CSARDPLRNQETQYF. The CDR3, as DNA: TGCAGTGCTAGAGATCCCCTACGAAACCAAGAGACCCAGTACTTC.

The CDR3 region has the DNA TGTGCCAGCAGGGACAGGGGGGCCTCCTACAATGAGCAGTTCTTC. Protein product: CASRDRGASYNEQFF. This chain links TRBV12-3 or TRBV12-4 with TRBJ2-1, with 10 bases that match TRBD1. J was trimmed by 0 bases and V by 6 bases; bases with no gene match: 2. CDR3 length: 15 amino acids.

This CDR3 is CASRTGVAHSPLHF. DNA of the CDR3: TGTGCCAGCAGGACGGGGGTCGCCCATTCACCCCTCCACTTT. The chain is built from TRBV27 and TRBJ1-6; maybe TRBD1 (5 bases). This CDR3 is 14 amino acids long. Germline CDR1 MNHEY, CDR2 SMNVEV (reference sequence). The V end was cut by 6 bases, the J end by 8 bases, with 14 bases between.

There are a few counts of this clonotype. DNA for the CDR3: TGTGCCAGCAGGCCTTACAGGGAAGGTGGCTACACCTTC. Its translation is CASRPYREGGYTF. The chain joins TRBV12-3 or TRBV12-4 to TRBJ1-2; tentative D call: TRBD1 (6 bases). CDR3 size: 13 residues. Trimming shortened V by 6 bases and J by 7 bases, and 15 bases separated the two germline ends.

This clonotype was observed a handful of times. The chain joins TRBV3-1 to TRBJ2-3; D unresolved. The germline V gene encodes CDR1 LGHDT and CDR2 YNNKEL (reference sequence). With 1 base removed from V and 2 bases from J, the gap between germline ends came to 22 bases. The CDR3 runs to 19 residues. CDR3 sequence reads: CASSQGVTGKGNITDTQYF. CDR3 nucleotides: TGTGCCAGCAGCCAAGGGGTGACCGGCAAGGGCAATATCACAGATACGCAGTATTTT.

The chain uses TRBV18 and TRBJ1-1; D might be TRBD1 (6 bases). V lost 4 bases to trimming and J lost 0 bases, with 9 bases between them. The CDR3 runs 14 residues. From germline, CDR1 is KGHSH and CDR2 LQKENI. CDR3 residues: CASSRGTLNTEAFF. As DNA, the CDR3 is TGTGCCAGCTCACGGGGGACACTGAACACTGAAGCTTTCTTT.

The chain links TRBV2 to TRBJ2-7; 8 bases agree with TRBD2. Germline V gives CDR1 SNHLY, CDR2 FYNNEI. V shed 6 bases and J 3 bases; nucleotides not matched to a gene: 10. The CDR3 sequence is 15 residues long. CDR3 sequence reads: CASRRGAEINYEQYV. CDR3 coding DNA: TGTGCCAGCAGGCGGGGGGCGGAGATTAACTACGAGCAGTACGTC.

The chain couples TRBV4-3 to TRBJ2-3, with a weak D call TRBD1 (5 bases). The germline V gene has CDR1 LGHNA and CDR2 YSLEER. The CDR3 has 16 residues. V lost 1 base, J lost 3 bases, and 14 bases lay in between. The CDR3 spells CASSQASGSSTDTQYF. The CDR3, as DNA: TGCGCCAGCAGCCAAGCCTCAGGGTCGTCAACAGATACGCAGTATTTT.